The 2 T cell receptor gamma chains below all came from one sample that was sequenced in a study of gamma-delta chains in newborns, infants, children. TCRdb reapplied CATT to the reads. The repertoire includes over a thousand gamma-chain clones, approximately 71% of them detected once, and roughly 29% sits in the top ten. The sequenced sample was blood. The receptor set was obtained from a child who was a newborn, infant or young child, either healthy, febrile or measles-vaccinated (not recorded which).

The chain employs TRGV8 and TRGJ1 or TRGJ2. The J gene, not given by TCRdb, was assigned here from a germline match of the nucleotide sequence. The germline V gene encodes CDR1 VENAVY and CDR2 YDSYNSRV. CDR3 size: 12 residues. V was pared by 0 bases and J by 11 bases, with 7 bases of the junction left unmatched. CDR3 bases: TGTGCCACCTGGGATAGGCACCGGGAGAAACTCTTT. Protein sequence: CATWDRHREKLF.

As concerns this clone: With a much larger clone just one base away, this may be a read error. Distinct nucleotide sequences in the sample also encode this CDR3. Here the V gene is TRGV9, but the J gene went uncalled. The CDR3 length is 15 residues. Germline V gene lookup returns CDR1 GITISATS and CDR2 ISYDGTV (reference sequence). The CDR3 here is CALWEVELGKKIKVF. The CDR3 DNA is TGTGCCTTGTGGGAGGTAGAGTTGGGCAAAAAAATAAAGGTATTT.